Included here is one T cell receptor beta chain sequence, with context. The antigen is unknown. This specimen comes from a study of CD8 T cells in ankylosing spondylitis. CDR3 length equals 14 residues. Germline V gene data show CDR1 as DFQATT and CDR2 as SNEGSKA (reference sequence). J lost 5 bases, V lost 0 bases, and 5 bases had no gene match. Study results and caveats: Reports of some motif variants in reactive arthritis synovial fluid and blood predate this one. There was a TCR beta motif, made of several highly homologous variants, that appeared characteristic of ankylosing spondylitis blood. The clones that were linked to disease were reported to be significantly enriched in matched synovial fluid samples from ankylosing spondylitis patients.

Construction of TCR beta libraries was performed using quantitative 5'-RACE with molecular barcodes. TCRdb processed the 5' RACE reads anew with MiXCR; each CDR3 protein has one entry. This table has about 800,000 distinct CDR3 sequences, 12% appearing once. V and J are TRBV20-1 and TRBJ2-3; 7 bases are a match to TRBD1. The receptor comes from a male donor with ankylosing spondylitis. Sequencing was carried out using blood, either unsorted or a sorted T cell fraction (not recorded which). In DNA, the CDR3 is TGCAGTGCTAGAGATCCGGCAGGGGGAGATACGCAGTATTTT. Translated, it gives CSARDPAGGDTQYF.